This is a list of T cell receptor beta chains from one sample in a study of chemoradiotherapy in HPV16-positive cancers. Profiling relied on immunoSEQ multiplex PCR, and the TCRdb table lists in-frame clones only, not all of them. The profile shows around 9,800 clones, roughly 72% of them singletons. The sample here was taken from a patient who underwent chemoradiotherapy. These receptors were collected from a human donor with HPV-associated anogenital cancer. CDR3s include the opening cysteine and the closing phenylalanine or tryptophan. A D gene is named only where the DNA matches it firmly. Clone size is stated in some rows and not others, as once, few, many or a class when expanded.

TRBV5-5	once	TRBJ1-2	-	TGTGCCAGCAGCTCCCTCCGGTCAAGTCTTGGCTACACCTTC	CASSSLRSSLGYTF
TRBV14	-	TRBJ2-3	-	TGTGCCAGCAGCCAAGAATATGGGGGGCCGTTCCGCACAGATACGCAGTATTTT	CASSQEYGGPFRTDTQYF
TRBV14	-	TRBJ1-5	-	TGTGCCAGCAGCCAGAACCGACTGAGGGTTAATCAGCCCCAGCATTTT	CASSQNRLRVNQPQHF
TRBV7-8	-	TRBJ1-4	TRBD1	TGTGCCAGCAGCTCCAGGGGGTCTAATGAAAAACTGTTTTTT	CASSSRGSNEKLFF
TRBV9	-	TRBJ2-3	-	TGTGCCAGCAGCGTAGCTACTCGTGTAGATACGCAGTATTTT	CASSVATRVDTQYF
TRBV9	-	TRBJ1-2	-	TGTGCCAGCAGCGGTCTGACGGGGAGGTTTAACTATGGCTACACCTTC	CASSGLTGRFNYGYTF
TRBV27	-	TRBJ1-6	TRBD1	TGTGCCAGCAGTTTAGGGGACAGGTATAATTCACCCCTCCACTTT	CASSLGDRYNSPLHF
TRBV19	-	TRBJ1-4	TRBD1	TGTGCCAGTAGTATTGGACAGGTTCAATATGAAAAACTGTTTTTT	CASSIGQVQYEKLFF
TRBV4-1	-	TRBJ1-5	-	TGCGCCAGCAGCCAAGTCGTTCAGGGGTTAGGAAATCAGCCCCAGCATTTT	CASSQVVQGLGNQPQHF
TRBV7-2	once	TRBJ2-5	-	TGTGCCAGCAGCTTATGGGCGAACCTGGGGGAGACCCAGTACTTC	CASSLWANLGETQYF
TRBV4-3	few	TRBJ2-6	-	TGCGCCAGCAGCCAAGATTCCGGTTCCCTCTCTCTCTCTGGGGCCAACGTCCTGACTTTC	CASSQDSGSLSLSGANVLTF
TRBV9	-	TRBJ2-5	-	TGTGCCAGCAGCGTAATGGGTGGGCCTGAGACCCAGTACTTC	CASSVMGGPETQYF
TRBV18	-	TRBJ2-7	-	TGTGCCAGCTCACCGGTCTCTGGGGGCGGTAGCTCCTACGAGCAGTACTTC	CASSPVSGGGSSYEQYF
TRBV5-1	-	TRBJ1-2	TRBD1	TGCGCCAGCAGCGCCGGACAGGGGGGGACCGGCTACACCTTC	CASSAGQGGTGYTF
TRBV4-3	once	TRBJ2-3	-	TGCGCCAGCAGCCAAGCGATTGGCCCAGATACGCAGTATTTT	CASSQAIGPDTQYF
TRBV29-1	-	TRBJ1-1	TRBD1	TGCAGCGTTTCCAACAGGGGGACTGAAGCTTTCTTT	CSVSNRGTEAFF
TRBV5-1	-	TRBJ2-1	-	TGCGCCAGCAGCACACAGGGAAACAATGAGCAGTTCTTC	CASSTQGNNEQFF
TRBV7-2	-	TRBJ1-5	-	TGTGCCAGCAGCGAGGACACGTCGCAGAATCAGCCCCAGCATTTT	CASSEDTSQNQPQHF
TRBV7-8	few	TRBJ2-1	-	TGTGCCAGCAGCTTAACGGGCGGTGGCGCCTACAATGAGCAGTTCTTC	CASSLTGGGAYNEQFF
TRBV19	-	TRBJ1-6	-	TGTGCCAGTAGTAGGTCGGATTCACCCCTCCACTTT	CASSRSDSPLHF
TRBV7-3	-	TRBJ2-2	-	TGTGCCAGCAGCCGAGCCGGGACAATGAACACCGGGGAGCTGTTTTTT	CASSRAGTMNTGELFF
TRBV19	-	TRBJ1-5	-	TGTGCCAGTAGTATTCGTGTTCTCGGGCAGCCCCAGCATTTT	CASSIRVLGQPQHF
TRBV7-9	-	TRBJ2-7	-	TGTGCCAGCAGCTTAGCTGGGTCCTACGAGCAGTACTTC	CASSLAGSYEQYF
TRBV19	-	TRBJ1-5	-	TGTGCCAGTCTATCCTGGGAGACCAGCAATCAGCCCCAGCATTTT	CASLSWETSNQPQHF
TRBV27	-	TRBJ2-3	-	TGTGCCAGCAGTTTATCGAGGGAAGATACGCAGTATTTT	CASSLSREDTQYF
TRBV13	-	TRBJ1-3	-	TGTGCCAGCAGCTTAGGCCAGGGAATCGGCACCATATATTTT	CASSLGQGIGTIYF
TRBV18	-	TRBJ2-3	TRBD2	TGTGCCAGCTCATTCCTAGCGGGCCACACAGATACGCAGTATTTT	CASSFLAGHTDTQYF
TRBV4-3	-	TRBJ1-1	-	TGCGCCAGCAGCCAAGATCGCGGGGCGGCTTTCTTT	CASSQDRGAAFF